This entry lists 10 T cell receptor beta chains sequenced from one sample in a study of shared clonotypes between healthy human individuals. The assay was immunoSEQ multiplex PCR, and TCRdb's table has in-frame clones only and misses some. The sample lists approximately 2.3 million clones; 90% to 95% were seen once. Sequencing input: naive CD4+ T cells from PBMCs. Indicated subset: CD45RA+ positively selected. The receptors derive from a man in his late teens or twenties in good health. Some clones in this sample may be carry-over from other donors' samples.

The chain links TRBV6-5 to TRBJ2-5; no clear D. This CDR3 is 14 amino acids long. Germline assignment: CDR1 MNHEY and CDR2 SVGAGI. V was cut by 0 bases and J by 1 base, with 6 bases left in between. CDR3 nucleotide sequence: TGTGCCAGCAGTTACTCGAAGATCCAAGAGACCCAGTACTTC. Residues: CASSYSKIQETQYF.

The genes are TRBV19 and TRBJ2-3; a possible D gene is TRBD2 (6 bases). The CDR3 is made up of 16 amino acids. Germline V gene sequence: CDR1 LNHDA, CDR2 SQIVND (reference sequence). Trimming took 4 bases from V and 2 from J, leaving 16 bases between them. The CDR3 loop is CASSKLGSGVTDTQYF. The CDR3 region has the DNA TGTGCCAGTAGTAAGTTGGGGTCGGGGGTCACAGATACGCAGTATTTT.

The chain joins TRBV6-1 to TRBJ2-1; 7 bases map to TRBD1. The CDR3 is made up of 16 amino acids. Trimming took 2 bases from V and 2 from J; bases not matched to a gene: 6. CDR1 and CDR2 from the germline V gene are MNHNS and SASEGT. CDR3 sequence: CASSEYPGTAYNEQFF. The CDR3 DNA is TGTGCCAGCAGTGAATACCCCGGGACAGCCTACAATGAGCAGTTCTTC.

This clone was seen once. The chain links TRBV11-2 to TRBJ2-6; D is ambiguous. Germline V CDR1 and CDR2: SGHAT, FQNNGV. Trimming took off 0 bases at V and 1 base at J, with 16 bases between the two ends. The CDR3 extends over 19 amino acids. The DNA of the CDR3 is TGTGCCAGCAGCTTAGATCCGTTCCTCCATCTTTCTGGGGCCAACGTCCTGACTTTC. It encodes CASSLDPFLHLSGANVLTF.

J is TRBJ2-7 and V is TRBV7-9; the match to TRBD2 covers 11 bases. V gave up 5 bases and J gave up 2 bases; unmatched junction bases: 8. Germline CDR1 reads SEHNR; CDR2 reads FQNEAQ (reference sequence). CDR3 length: 16 residues. CDR3 region: CASSGPGTSGPYEQYF. The CDR3 region has the DNA TGTGCCAGCAGCGGGCCTGGGACTAGCGGACCCTACGAGCAGTACTTC.

Remarks on this clone: The junction departs from germline at one end; a sequencing error may be responsible. The chain uses TRBV18 and TRBJ1-1; the match to TRBD1 covers 7 bases. This CDR3 is 17 amino acids long. Looked up from germline, CDR1 is KGHSH and CDR2 is LQKENI. This CDR3 is CASSPLTTGYMNTEAFF. CDR3 nucleotide sequence: TGTGCCAGCTCTCCACTCACGACAGGGTACATGAACACTGAAGCTTTCTTT.

The chain joins TRBV4-3 to TRBJ2-5; a weak D match, TRBD1 (5 bases). Germline CDR1 reads LGHNA; CDR2 reads YSLEER. The CDR3 consists of 15 residues. The CDR3 protein is CGPRPTTDVQETQYF. The CDR3 DNA follows: TGCGGTCCACGCCCTACGACAGACGTCCAAGAGACCCAGTACTTC.

With respect to this clone: This sample also contains other DNA sequences that code for the same CDR3. The chain is built from TRBV5-1 and TRBJ2-5; 10 bases line up with TRBD2. Germline CDR1 and CDR2: SGHRS and YFSETQ. V lost 4 bases to trimming and J lost 1 base; unmatched junction nucleotides: 4. The CDR3 consists of 15 residues. CDR3 sequence: CASSPLAGGQETQYF. The CDR3 bases are TGCGCCAGCAGCCCCTTAGCGGGGGGCCAAGAGACCCAGTACTTC.

This clone appeared once. The chain links TRBV10-1 to TRBJ1-6; no clear D. V gave up 6 bases and J gave up 8 bases, with 11 bases separating them. This CDR3 spans 13 amino acids. Germline loops: CDR1 WNHNN, CDR2 SYGVQD (reference sequence). CDR3 protein: CASSSRVDSPLHF. CDR3 coding DNA: TGCGCCAGCAGCAGTAGGGTGGATTCACCCCTCCACTTT.

The chain combines TRBV7-3 with TRBJ2-3, with TRBD2 matching 7 bases. Germline lookup yields CDR1 SGHTA and CDR2 FQGTGA. The CDR3 sequence is 14 residues long. J was trimmed by 5 bases and V by 2 bases; bases with no gene match: 4. DNA of the CDR3: TGTGCCAGCAGCTTAGTGGCGGGAGTAGATACGCAGTATTTT. Translating gives CASSLVAGVDTQYF. Using reference TRBV7-3 and TRBJ2-3 for the parts outside the CDR3, the full variable domain is GAGVSQTPSNKVTEKGKYVELRCDPISGHTALYWYRQSLGQGPEFLIYFQGTGAADDSGLPNDRFFAVRPEGSVSTLKIQRTERGDSAVYLCASSLVAGVDTQYFGPGTRLTVL.